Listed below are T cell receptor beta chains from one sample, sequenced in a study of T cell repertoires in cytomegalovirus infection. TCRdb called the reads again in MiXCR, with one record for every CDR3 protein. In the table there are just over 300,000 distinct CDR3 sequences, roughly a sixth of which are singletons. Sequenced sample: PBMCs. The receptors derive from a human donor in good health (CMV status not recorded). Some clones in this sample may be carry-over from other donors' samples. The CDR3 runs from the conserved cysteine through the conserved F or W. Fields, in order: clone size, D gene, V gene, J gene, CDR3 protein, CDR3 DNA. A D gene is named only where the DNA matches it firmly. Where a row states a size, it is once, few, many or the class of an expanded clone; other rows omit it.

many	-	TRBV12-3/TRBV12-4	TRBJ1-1	CASSLTSYGFDTEAFF	TGTGCCAGCAGTTTAACATCATATGGGTTCGACACTGAAGCTTTCTTT
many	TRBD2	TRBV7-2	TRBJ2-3	CASSLVLGLAGNDTDTQYF	TGTGCCAGCAGCTTAGTGCTGGGACTAGCGGGGAATGACACAGATACGCAGTATTTT
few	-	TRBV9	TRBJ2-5	CASSVGRPTSLAETQYF	TGTGCCAGCAGCGTAGGGAGACCGACTAGTTTGGCGGAGACCCAGTACTTC
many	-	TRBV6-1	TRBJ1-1	CASTLNRELNTEAFF	TGTGCCAGCACCCTAAACAGGGAATTGAACACTGAAGCTTTCTTT
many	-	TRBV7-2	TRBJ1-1	CASSLGPDGRQVGNF	TGTGCCAGCAGCTTAGGTCCTGACGGCAGGCAGGTCGGTAATTTT
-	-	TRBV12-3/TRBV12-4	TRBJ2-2	CASSSYSNTGELFF	TGTGCCAGCAGTTCATACTCGAACACCGGGGAGCTGTTTTTT
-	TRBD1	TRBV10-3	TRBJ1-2	CAITADRANGYTF	TGTGCCATCACAGCGGACAGGGCTAATGGCTACACCTTC
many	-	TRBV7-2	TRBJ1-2	CASSLLDSPGYGYTF	TGTGCCAGCAGCTTATTGGACAGTCCCGGCTATGGCTACACCTTC
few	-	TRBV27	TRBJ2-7	CASSFQDGFHEQYF	TGTGCCAGCAGTTTTCAGGACGGGTTCCACGAGCAGTACTTC
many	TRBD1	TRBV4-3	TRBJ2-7	CASSPSRAGTGSSYEQYF	TGCGCCAGCAGCCCCTCGCGTGCCGGGACAGGAAGCTCCTACGAGCAGTACTTC
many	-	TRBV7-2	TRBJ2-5	CASSPIGSQETQYF	TGTGCCAGCAGCCCCATTGGATCCCAAGAGACCCAGTACTTC
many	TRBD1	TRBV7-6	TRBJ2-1	CASSRTGDEQFF	TGTGCCAGCAGCCGGACAGGGGATGAGCAGTTCTTC
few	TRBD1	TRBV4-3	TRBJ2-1	CASSPRGWTGNNEQFF	TGCGCCAGCAGCCCCCGAGGCTGGACAGGGAACAATGAGCAGTTCTTC
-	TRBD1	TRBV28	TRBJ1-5	CASRGQGHQPQHF	TGTGCCAGCAGGGGACAGGGCCATCAGCCCCAGCATTTT
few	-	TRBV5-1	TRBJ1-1	CASSEDDAPLTEAFF	TGCGCCAGCAGTGAAGACGACGCGCCCCTCACTGAAGCTTTCTTT
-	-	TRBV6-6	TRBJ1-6	CASTPSGKDSPLHF	TGTGCCAGCACCCCCAGTGGGAAGGATTCACCCCTCCACTTT
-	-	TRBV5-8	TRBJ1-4	CASSLGRQATNEKLFF	TGTGCCAGCAGCTTGGGCCGACAGGCAACTAATGAAAAACTGTTTTTT
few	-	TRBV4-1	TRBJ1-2	CASSQVGTGYYGYTF	TGCGCCAGCAGCCAAGTTGGAACAGGGTACTATGGCTACACCTTC
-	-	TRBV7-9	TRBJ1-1	CASSLWTSTEAFF	TGTGCCAGCAGCTTATGGACCTCCACTGAAGCTTTCTTT
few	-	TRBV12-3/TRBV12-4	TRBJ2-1	CASRPGGAEAYNEQFF	TGTGCCAGCAGACCTGGGGGGGCCGAAGCCTACAATGAGCAGTTCTTC
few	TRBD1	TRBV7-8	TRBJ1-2	CASSLGTAQWAYGYTF	TGTGCCAGCAGCTTGGGGACAGCCCAATGGGCTTATGGCTACACCTTC
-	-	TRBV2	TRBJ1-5	CASSVDGSNQPQHF	TGTGCCAGCAGTGTGGATGGTAGCAATCAGCCCCAGCATTTT
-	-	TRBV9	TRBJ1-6	CASSGVAYNSPLHF	TGTGCCAGCAGCGGCGTCGCCTATAATTCACCCCTCCACTTT
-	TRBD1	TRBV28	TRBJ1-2	CASSRQGRGGYTF	TGTGCCAGCAGTCGACAGGGAAGGGGTGGCTACACCTTC
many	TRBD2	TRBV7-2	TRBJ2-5	CASSLKGPGGGGQETQYF	TGTGCCAGCAGCTTAAAAGGGCCGGGGGGGGGGGGCCAAGAGACTCAGTACTTC
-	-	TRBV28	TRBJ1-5	CASSRKGQPQHF	TGTGCCAGCAGCCGCAAGGGGCAGCCCCAGCATTTT
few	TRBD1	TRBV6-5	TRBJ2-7	CASSRIGTGFHRYEQYF	TGTGCCAGCAGTCGAATCGGGACAGGGTTTCACCGGTACGAGCAGTACTTC
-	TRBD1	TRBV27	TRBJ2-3	CASSLEWTGATDTQYF	TGTGCCAGCAGTTTAGAATGGACAGGAGCCACAGATACGCAGTATTTT
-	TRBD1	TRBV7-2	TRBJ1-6	CASSRQGQDNSPLHF	TGTGCCAGCAGCCGACAGGGACAGGATAATTCACCCCTCCACTTT
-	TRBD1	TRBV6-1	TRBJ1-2	CASTETGFSYTF	TGTGCCAGCACCGAGACAGGGTTCAGCTACACCTTC
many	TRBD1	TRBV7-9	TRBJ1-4	CASSSGTGYEKLFF	TGTGCCAGCAGTTCCGGGACAGGATACGAAAAACTGTTTTTT
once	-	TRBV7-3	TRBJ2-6	CASSRVGHITGANVLTF	TGTGCCAGCAGCCGGGTGGGACACATAACTGGGGCCAACGTCCTGACTTTC
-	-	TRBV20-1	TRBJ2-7	CSASGRHSYEQYF	TGCAGTGCTAGTGGGCGGCACTCCTACGAGCAGTACTTC
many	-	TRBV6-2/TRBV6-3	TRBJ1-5	CASSYFNQPQHF	TGTGCCAGCAGTTACTTTAATCAGCCCCAGCATTTT
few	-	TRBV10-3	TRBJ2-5	CAISDISGRTGETQYF	TGTGCCATCAGTGATATTTCGGGGCGAACCGGGGAGACCCAGTACTTC
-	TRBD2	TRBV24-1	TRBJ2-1	CATRGDNEQFF	TGTGCCACCCGGGGGGACAATGAGCAGTTCTTC
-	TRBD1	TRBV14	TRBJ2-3	CASRATGAGDTQYF	TGTGCCAGCAGGGCAACAGGGGCCGGAGATACGCAGTATTTT
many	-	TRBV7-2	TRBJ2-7	CASRGGGVQYF	TGTGCCAGCAGGGGTGGGGGAGTGCAGTACTTC
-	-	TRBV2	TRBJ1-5	CASSDVSHNQPQHF	TGTGCCAGCAGTGATGTGTCCCACAATCAGCCCCAGCATTTT
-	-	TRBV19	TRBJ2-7	CASSPGQGADSYEQYF	TGTGCCAGTAGTCCGGGACAAGGGGCCGACTCCTACGAGCAGTACTTC
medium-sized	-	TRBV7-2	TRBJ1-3	CASSSVLRTTSISGNTIYF	TGTGCCAGCAGCTCGGTTCTCCGGACAACTTCGATCTCTGGAAACACCATATATTTT
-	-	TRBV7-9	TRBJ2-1	CASSGTGTPESSYNEQFF	TGTGCCAGCAGCGGCACCGGGACTCCTGAGAGCTCCTACAATGAGCAGTTCTTC
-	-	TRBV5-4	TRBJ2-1	CASSLEETTYNEQFF	TGTGCCAGCAGCTTGGAAGAGACTACCTACAATGAGCAGTTCTTC
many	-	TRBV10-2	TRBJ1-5	CASSEVGAGNQPQHF	TGCGCCAGCAGTGAGGTGGGGGCTGGAAATCAGCCCCAGCATTTT
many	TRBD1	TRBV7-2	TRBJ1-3	CASSRQGAHGNTIYF	TGTGCCAGCAGCCGACAGGGGGCACACGGAAACACCATATATTTT
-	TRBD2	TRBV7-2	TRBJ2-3	CASSPLAGAFTDTQYF	TGTGCCAGCAGCCCACTAGCGGGGGCCTTCACAGATACGCAGTATTTT
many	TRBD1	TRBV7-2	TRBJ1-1	CASSLQGGAFF	TGTGCCAGCAGCCTACAGGGGGGGGCTTTCTTT
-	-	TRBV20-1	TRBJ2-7	CSARGGRTYEQYF	TGCAGTGCTAGGGGCGGGCGAACCTACGAGCAGTACTTC
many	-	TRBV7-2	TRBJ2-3	CASSLGGGPAGTQYF	TGTGCCAGCAGCTTAGGAGGGGGGCCCGCCGGTACGCAGTATTTT
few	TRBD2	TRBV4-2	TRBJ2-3	CASSHGLAGRDTQYF	TGTGCCAGCAGCCACGGACTAGCGGGGAGGGATACGCAGTATTTT
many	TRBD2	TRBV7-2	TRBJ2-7	CASSLSAGGEEQYF	TGTGCCAGCAGCTTATCAGCGGGGGGGGAAGAGCAGTACTTC
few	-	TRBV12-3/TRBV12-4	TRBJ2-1	CASSETAGQYNEQFF	TGTGCCAGCAGTGAGACCGCCGGACAGTACAATGAGCAGTTCTTC
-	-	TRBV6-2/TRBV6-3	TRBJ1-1	CASSNRTRLNTEAFF	TGTGCCAGCAGTAACAGGACGCGTCTGAACACTGAAGCTTTCTTT
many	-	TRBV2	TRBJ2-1	CASSVRRYYEQFF	TGTGCCAGCAGTGTAAGGAGGTACTATGAGCAGTTCTTC
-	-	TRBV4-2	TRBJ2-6	CASSQAPPGANVLTF	TGTGCCAGCAGCCAAGCCCCCCCCGGGGCCAACGTCCTGACTTTC
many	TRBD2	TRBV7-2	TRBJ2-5	CASSNSGGGETQYF	TGTGCCAGCAGTAATAGCGGGGGCGGAGAGACCCAGTACTTC
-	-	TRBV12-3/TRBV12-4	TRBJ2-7	CASSFVGVPGEQYF	TGTGCCAGCAGTTTTGTAGGGGTTCCGGGCGAGCAGTACTTC
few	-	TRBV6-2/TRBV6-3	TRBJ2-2	CASSSTGWANTGELFF	TGTGCCAGCAGTAGTACAGGGTGGGCGAACACCGGGGAGCTGTTTTTT